The rows below give T cell receptor beta chains drawn from one sample of a study of blood T cell repertoires in COVID-19. Sequencing used immunoSEQ multiplex PCR; TCRdb keeps in-frame clones, though not all of them. Among about 500,000 clones listed, 75% to 90% were seen once. The sample consisted of peripheral blood. These TCRs come from a man in his late teens or twenties with COVID-19, enrolled during active disease. CDR3s include the opening cysteine and the closing phenylalanine or tryptophan. A D gene is named only where the DNA matches it firmly. Size values are once, few and many counts, or a class for expanded clones, and some rows have none.

J	size	V	length	D	DNA	CDR3
TRBJ2-1	-	TRBV4-2	16	-	TGTGCCAGCAGCCAAGTAACGGGACAAACCTACAATGAGCAGTTCTTC	CASSQVTGQTYNEQFF
TRBJ2-3	few	TRBV6-2/TRBV6-3	15	-	TGTGCCAGCAGTCCCCGGGGAGATAGCACAGATACGCAGTATTTT	CASSPRGDSTDTQYF
TRBJ2-1	-	TRBV18	14	TRBD2	TGTGCCAGCGCACCCGGGACTATTCCCAATGAGCAGTTCTTC	CASAPGTIPNEQFF
TRBJ2-3	-	TRBV25-1	15	TRBD2	TGTGCCAGCAGAGTAGAGCGGGAGGGCCGGCATACGCAGTATTTT	CASRVEREGRHTQYF
TRBJ2-5	-	TRBV4-1	15	-	TGCGCCAGCAGCCAAAGGAAGGGGCAGCAAGAGACCCAGTACTTC	CASSQRKGQQETQYF
TRBJ2-1	-	TRBV19	15	-	TGTGCCAGTAGTCCCAGCGGGACATCCTACAATGAGCAGTTCTTC	CASSPSGTSYNEQFF
TRBJ1-2	-	TRBV5-5	15	TRBD1	TGTGCCAGCAGCTTGGCAGGGGGCGCGTACTATGGCTACACCTTC	CASSLAGGAYYGYTF
TRBJ1-1	-	TRBV5-1	16	-	TGCGCCAGCAGCTCGGTGGGGCAGGGAAGGAACACTGAAGCTTTCTTT	CASSSVGQGRNTEAFF
TRBJ2-1	-	TRBV24-1	11	-	TGTGCCACCAGTGATCCGGGATGGTATGTCTTC	CATSDPGWYVF
TRBJ2-5	-	TRBV25-1	12	-	TGTGCCAGCAGCAGGGTCGGAGAGACCCAGTACTTC	CASSRVGETQYF
TRBJ2-2	-	TRBV10-3	16	TRBD2	TGTGCCACGGCCCTTCCCGGGAGGGAGAACACCGGGGAGCTGTTTTTT	CATALPGRENTGELFF